The next 19 T cell receptor beta chains were all read from a single sample in a study of shared clonotypes between healthy human individuals. Here immunoSEQ multiplex PCR was the method, and the copy in TCRdb shows in-frame clones only, minus some. The table lists about 1 million clones, approximately 70% of them singletons. Sequenced sample: memory CD4+ T cells sorted from blood. The subset here: CD45RA-negative fraction. These TCRs come from a man aged 18 to 29 in good health.

The V call is TRBV11-2, the J call TRBJ2-1; D is unresolved. This CDR3 is 12 amino acids long. V lost 5 bases to trimming and J lost 5 bases, with 7 bases between them. Germline V gene lookup returns CDR1 SGHAT and CDR2 FQNNGV. CDR3 loop: CASSLLDNEQFF. The CDR3, as DNA: TGTGCCAGCAGCCTACTCGACAATGAGCAGTTCTTC.

The V and J genes are TRBV5-6 and TRBJ2-7; tentatively, D is TRBD1 or TRBD2 (5 bases each). Germline lookup yields CDR1 SGHDT and CDR2 YYEEEE. V lost 5 bases and J lost 2, with 14 bases in between. This CDR3 spans 14 amino acids. Here the CDR3 DNA reads TGTGCCAGCAGGTTATGGGGGATCACCTACGAGCAGTACTTC. This translates into CASRLWGITYEQYF.

The DNA of the CDR3 is TGTGCCAGCAGGAAACAGGGGGCCCCCGGGGAGCTGTTTTTT. This codes for CASRKQGAPGELFF. The V call is TRBV2, the J call TRBJ2-2; TRBD1 matches at 9 bases. Germline V gene lookup returns CDR1 SNHLY and CDR2 FYNNEI. The V and J ends lost 6 bases and 6 bases, in that order; junction bases with no gene match: 5. CDR3 length equals 14 residues.

This chain links TRBV2 with TRBJ2-6, with a possible D match to TRBD1 (6 bases). V shed 4 bases and J shed 2 bases, with 15 bases lying between them. Germline CDR1 reads SNHLY; CDR2 reads FYNNEI. The CDR3 has 17 amino acids. The CDR3 spells CASSGRGKTAGANVLTF. DNA of the CDR3: TGTGCCAGCAGTGGAAGGGGGAAGACAGCTGGGGCCAACGTCCTGACTTTC.

The chain carries TRBV6-1 and TRBJ2-7; 8 nucleotides match TRBD1. Germline CDR1 MNHNS, CDR2 SASEGT. V was clipped by 4 bases and J by 1 base; unmatched bases: 9. The CDR3 consists of 16 residues. The chain's CDR3 is CASSGSGTGTSYEQYF. CDR3 coding DNA: TGTGCCAGCAGTGGCTCCGGGACAGGAACATCCTACGAGCAGTACTTC.

The J gene is TRBJ2-2, the V gene TRBV4-3, with a possible D match to TRBD2 (7 bases). Between the trimmed V and J ends, which lost 4 bases and 8 bases, there was a span of 14 bases. The length of the CDR3 is 14 residues. Germline assignment: CDR1 LGHNA and CDR2 YSLEER. The CDR3: CASSLGGAIGELFF. The CDR3 DNA reads TGCGCCAGCAGCCTGGGGGGGGCGATAGGGGAGCTGTTTTTT.

V and J are TRBV28 and TRBJ2-7, with 12 bases that match TRBD1. The CDR3 is made up of 14 amino acids. Trimming at V came to 7 bases and at J to 4 bases, leaving 5 bases not matched to a gene. CDR1 and CDR2 from the germline V gene are MDHEN and SYDVKM. The DNA of the CDR3 is TGTGCCAGCATCGGGACAGGGGGCGGGTACGAGCAGTACTTC. This translates into CASIGTGGGYEQYF.

The V call is TRBV29-1, the J call TRBJ1-1, with 9 bases aligning to TRBD1. The CDR3 covers 10 residues. V was pared by 6 bases and J by 8 bases, with 1 base of the junction left unmatched. Germline V gene data show CDR1 as SQVTM and CDR2 as ANQGSEA. The CDR3 protein is CSVGQGEAFF. The CDR3 DNA reads as TGCAGCGTGGGACAGGGAGAAGCTTTCTTT.

The chain couples TRBV18 to TRBJ2-7, with TRBD2 matching 7 bases. Germline CDR1 KGHSH, CDR2 LQKENI. This CDR3 comprises 15 residues. Unmatched junction bases numbered 7, after V lost 0 bases and J lost 5 bases. CDR3 nucleotides: TGTGCCAGCTCACCACCCTATGGACGGGGGGACGAGCAGTACTTC. Translated: CASSPPYGRGDEQYF.

The chain carries TRBV28 and TRBJ2-1, with TRBD2 matching over 9 bases. Germline V gives CDR1 MDHEN, CDR2 SYDVKM. V was clipped by 5 bases and J by 1 base; unmatched bases: 6. This CDR3 comprises 16 residues. In DNA, the CDR3 is TGTGCCAGCAGTGCAGCGGGGGGCAAATCCTACAATGAGCAGTTCTTC. Its protein product is CASSAAGGKSYNEQFF.

The rearrangement joins TRBV19 to TRBJ1-2, with 7 bases matching TRBD1. Germline-derived CDR1 and CDR2 are LNHDA and SQIVND (reference sequence). There are 15 residues in the CDR3. Trimming at V came to 6 bases and at J to 0 bases, leaving 7 bases not matched to a gene. Written as DNA, the CDR3 is TGTGCCAGTAGGCAGGGACAGATTACTAACTATGGCTACACCTTC. This sequence encodes CASRQGQITNYGYTF.

The rearrangement links TRBV30 to TRBJ2-2; D remains unclear. The V end was cut by 8 bases, the J end by 2 bases, with 12 bases between. Germline CDR1 GTSNPN, CDR2 SVGIG (reference sequence). The CDR3 has 13 amino acids. The CDR3 spells CAHGAVNTGELFF. Written as DNA, the CDR3 is TGTGCCCACGGCGCGGTTAACACCGGGGAGCTGTTTTTT.

The J gene is TRBJ2-1, the V gene TRBV7-3, with 7 bases fitting TRBD1. The germline gives CDR1 SGHTA, CDR2 FQGTGA. The CDR3 length is 14 residues. The V segment lost 4 bases and the J segment 10 bases; nucleotides outside the gene matches: 10. CDR3 in amino acids: CASSSTRQGGEQFF. The DNA for the CDR3 is TGTGCCAGCAGCTCAACTCGACAGGGCGGGGAGCAGTTCTTC.

V gene TRBV18 combines with J gene TRBJ1-2; 11 nucleotides match TRBD1. The CDR3 extends over 16 amino acids. Germline lookup yields CDR1 KGHSH and CDR2 LQKENI. The V segment lost 2 bases and the J segment 2 bases; nucleotides outside the gene matches: 4. Written as DNA, the CDR3 is TGTGCCAGCTCACCAAATGGACAGGGGGCCAACTATGGCTACACCTTC. Protein: CASSPNGQGANYGYTF.

This chain links TRBV6-6 with TRBJ2-7; perhaps TRBD2 as D (6 bases). Germline V gives CDR1 MNHNY, CDR2 SVGAGI (reference sequence). The germline V and J ends were trimmed by 0 bases and 5 bases, with 11 bases remaining between them. There are 14 residues in the CDR3. CDR3 sequence: CASSYSSSVHEQYF. The CDR3, as DNA: TGTGCCAGCAGTTACTCATCTAGCGTGCACGAGCAGTACTTC.

This clone has only a few counts. Mismatch with germline at one junction end may stem from a read error. CDR3 nucleotide sequence: TGTGCTAGCAGCTCGAATATGAACACTGAAGCTTTCTTT. It translates to CASSSNMNTEAFF. The chain has TRBV7-7 and TRBJ1-1; D call uncertain. This CDR3 spans 13 amino acids. Germline V lookup: CDR1 SSHAT, CDR2 FNYEAQ (reference sequence).

The chain has TRBV21-1 and TRBJ2-3; the DNA was not compared with TRBD2, the D call given in the table. TRBV21-1 is an annotated pseudogene. The CDR3 extends over 15 amino acids. The CDR3 DNA reads as TGTGCCAGCAGCAAAGGAGGAACTAGGTCAGATACGCAGTATTTT. Protein sequence: CASSKGGTRSDTQYF.

The chain couples TRBV5-1 to TRBJ2-5; maybe TRBD2 (6 bases). The CDR3 has 13 residues. V gave up 4 bases and J gave up 1 base, with 8 bases separating them. CDR1 and CDR2 from the germline V gene are SGHRS and YFSETQ. CDR3 in amino acids: CASSMEGQETQYF. The DNA of the CDR3 is TGCGCCAGCAGCATGGAGGGCCAAGAGACCCAGTACTTC.

The J gene is TRBJ2-2, the V gene TRBV7-2; 9 bases align to TRBD2. The CDR3 length is 16 residues. From germline, CDR1 is SGHTA and CDR2 FQGNSA. The junction had 10 bases not matched to a gene; V was cut back by 5 bases and J by 6 bases. CDR3 sequence (DNA): TGTGCCAGCAGCCCCATGGTAGCGGGAGCGTCCGGGGAGCTGTTTTTT. It specifies CASSPMVAGASGELFF. The full variable domain, rest sourced from reference TRBV7-2 and TRBJ2-2, is GAGVSQSPSNKVTEKGKDVELRCDPISGHTALYWYRQSLGQGLEFLIYFQGNSAPDKSGLPSDRFSAERTGGSVSTLTIQRTQQEDSAVYLCASSPMVAGASGELFFGEGSRLTVL.